These T cell receptor beta chains were read from a single sample in a study of cytomegalovirus exposure and HLA in healthy donors. Sequenced by immunoSEQ multiplex PCR; TCRdb stores in-frame clones only, minus some. This sample has 100,000 to 150,000 clones, with around 90% found just once. Sequencing used PBMCs. The receptor source for this set is a woman between 18 and 29 years old in good health and CMV-seronegative. Each CDR3 is given with its conserved first and last residue. A D gene is named only where the DNA matches it firmly. Clone size is not always given. Where it is, it says once, few, many or a class for expanded clones.

>TRBV6-1|TRBJ2-6|TRBD2|NA
TGTGCCAGCAGGCGGGGGGGCGAAGGGGCCAACGTCCTGACTTTC
CASRRGGEGANVLTF
>TRBV5-1|TRBJ2-7|NA|NA
TGCGCCAGCAGCTTGTCAGGTTACGAGCAGTACTTC
CASSLSGYEQYF
>TRBV19|TRBJ1-5|NA|NA
TGTGCCAGTAGTATCGGGAGGAGGGAGGGTCAGCCCCAGCATTTT
CASSIGRREGQPQHF
>TRBV18|TRBJ1-4|NA|NA
TGTGCCAGCGCCCGCTCGGCAACTAATGAAAAACTGTTTTTT
CASARSATNEKLFF
>TRBV7-9|TRBJ2-1|TRBD2|NA
TGTGCCAGCAGCGTCAGTAGCGGGAGCCAGTTCTTC
CASSVSSGSQFF
>TRBV11-2|TRBJ2-5|TRBD2|NA
TGTGCCAGCAGCTTATGGGGAGGGCGGACACAAGAGACCCAGTACTTC
CASSLWGGRTQETQYF
>TRBV5-1|TRBJ1-4|TRBD1|NA
TGCGCCAGCAGCGGGGGACAGAGTAATGAAAAACTGTTTTTT
CASSGGQSNEKLFF
>TRBV13|TRBJ2-3|TRBD2|NA
TGTGCCAGCAGTCCTCGGGCGGGAGTTACAGATACGCAGTATTTT
CASSPRAGVTDTQYF
>TRBV4-2|TRBJ2-1|NA|NA
TGTGCCAGCAGCCAATTTAGTAATGAGCAGTTCTTC
CASSQFSNEQFF
>TRBV7-9|TRBJ2-1|TRBD2|NA
TGTGCCAGCAGCTCCTTAGCGGGAGTATTGGATGAGCAGTTCTTC
CASSSLAGVLDEQFF
>TRBV30|TRBJ1-1|TRBD1|NA
TGTGCCTGGGGCGGACAGGGGCCCCCCACTGAAGCTTTCTTT
CAWGGQGPPTEAFF
>TRBV11-2|TRBJ2-7|TRBD2|NA
TGTGCCAGCAGCTCAGGAGCGGGAGGGCCCTACGAGCAGTACTTC
CASSSGAGGPYEQYF
>TRBV27|TRBJ2-5|TRBD2|NA
TGTGCCAGCAGTCCCCGACTAGCGGGAAGACAAGAGACCCAGTACTTC
CASSPRLAGRQETQYF
>TRBV7-2|TRBJ2-7|NA|NA
TGTGCCAGCAGCCCCCAGTCAGGGCGATACGAGCAGTACTTC
CASSPQSGRYEQYF
>TRBV28|TRBJ2-7|TRBD1|NA
TGTGCCAGCGAGGGACAGGGGGTGATGGAGCAGTACTTC
CASEGQGVMEQYF
>TRBV4-1|TRBJ2-1|TRBD2|NA
TGCGCCAGCAGCCAAGGGGAGGGCCTAGCGGGAGATGAGCAGTTCTTC
CASSQGEGLAGDEQFF
>TRBV11-2|TRBJ2-5|TRBD2|NA
TGTGCCAGCAGCCCGGGACTAGCGGAAGAGACCCAGTACTTC
CASSPGLAEETQYF
>TRBV4-2|TRBJ1-1|TRBD1|NA
TGTGCCAGCAGCCAAGATCTTGAGGGGGCGAACACTGAAGCTTTCTTT
CASSQDLEGANTEAFF
>TRBV7-9|TRBJ2-1|NA|NA
TGTGCCAGCAGCTTAGTCCAGCGTGCCTACAATGAGCAGTTCTTC
CASSLVQRAYNEQFF
>TRBV6-5|TRBJ2-1|TRBD2|NA
TGTGCCAGCAGTTTGACTAGCGGGGGATACAATGAGCAGTTCTTC
CASSLTSGGYNEQFF
>TRBV28|TRBJ2-5|TRBD2|once
TGTGCCAGCAGTCGTTTGTGGGAGGGACGGGAGACCCAGTACTTC
CASSRLWEGRETQYF
>TRBV5-1|TRBJ2-2|NA|once
TGCGCCAGCAGCCCGCGTTCTAGCCGTAGGGAGGAGCTGTTTTTT
CASSPRSSRREELFF
>TRBV6-5|TRBJ2-2|NA|NA
TGTGCCAGCAGTCCACAGAGGAACACCGGGGAGCTGTTTTTT
CASSPQRNTGELFF
>TRBV11-1|TRBJ2-5|TRBD2|NA
TGTGCCAGCAGGGTCTTAGCGGGAGCGGGACAAGAGACCCAGTACTTC
CASRVLAGAGQETQYF
>TRBV27|TRBJ2-2|NA|NA
TGTGCCAGCAGTTTAAGGGGCAGGGCGGACACCGGGGAGCTGTTTTTT
CASSLRGRADTGELFF
>TRBV9|TRBJ2-2|TRBD1|NA
TGTGCCAGCAGCGTAGAAGGGACAGGCACCGGGGAGCTGTTTTTT
CASSVEGTGTGELFF
>TRBV4-2|TRBJ2-1|TRBD2|NA
TGTGCCAGCAGCCAACCTAGTTCTAGCGGGAGGGCTTACAATGAGCAGTTCTTC
CASSQPSSSGRAYNEQFF
>TRBV19|TRBJ2-7|NA|NA
TGTGCCAGTAGTATCGTGGGGGCTGGGTACGAGCAGTACTTC
CASSIVGAGYEQYF
>TRBV30|TRBJ1-1|NA|NA
TGTGCCTGGGTGACTGGGAACACTGAAGCTTTCTTT
CAWVTGNTEAFF
>TRBV11-3|TRBJ2-7|TRBD1|NA
TGTGCCAGCAGCTCCGGGTCGGGGGACAGGGTATACTACGAGCAGTACTTC
CASSSGSGDRVYYEQYF
>TRBV11-3|TRBJ2-5|NA|NA
TGTGCCAGCAGCTTACGACAGGTTGGGACCCAGTACTTC
CASSLRQVGTQYF
>TRBV10-1|TRBJ2-1|NA|NA
TGCGCCAGCAGTGCCGATCTTGCTGTCGGTGAGCAGTTCTTC
CASSADLAVGEQFF
>TRBV6-4|TRBJ1-4|NA|NA
TGTGCCAGCAGTGACTCGAACGGGGAAGGCGAAAAACTGTTTTTT
CASSDSNGEGEKLFF
>TRBV5-4|TRBJ1-2|NA|NA
TGTGCCAGCAGCTCGGAAGACAGGCTCTATGGCTACACCTTC
CASSSEDRLYGYTF
>TRBV4-1|TRBJ2-1|TRBD2|few
TGCGCCAGCAGCCATCTAGCGGGAGGGTCAGATGAGCAGTTCTTC
CASSHLAGGSDEQFF
>TRBV4-2|TRBJ2-5|NA|NA
TGTGCCAGCAGCCACCTACAGGGTTGGAAAGAGACCCAGTACTTC
CASSHLQGWKETQYF
>TRBV25-1|TRBJ2-7|NA|NA
TGTGCCAGCCGGGACAACTACGAGCAGTACTTC
CASRDNYEQYF
>TRBV7-6|TRBJ2-7|TRBD1|NA
TGTGCCAGCAGCTTAAGTGGTACAGGGGGCTACGAGCAGTACTTC
CASSLSGTGGYEQYF
>TRBV7-9|TRBJ2-6|TRBD1|NA
TGTGCCAGCAGTTCACAGGGGTATGCTGGGGCCAACGTCCTGACTTTC
CASSSQGYAGANVLTF
>TRBV25-1|TRBJ2-4|TRBD1|NA
TGTGCCAGCAGTGATGGGTTCCCAGGGGGCCAAGCCAAAAACATTCAGTACTTC
CASSDGFPGGQAKNIQYF
>TRBV6-1|TRBJ2-3|NA|NA
TGTGCCAGCAGTTCAGAAAGGACAGGCACAGATACGCAGTATTTT
CASSSERTGTDTQYF
>TRBV5-1|TRBJ2-7|NA|NA
TGCGCCAGCAGCTCCACAGGGATGGACGAGCAGTACTTC
CASSSTGMDEQYF
>TRBV11-2|TRBJ1-1|NA|NA
TGTGCCAGCAGCTCGGGGCCAGGGGCCACTGAAGCTTTCTTT
CASSSGPGATEAFF
>TRBV9|TRBJ1-1|NA|few
TGTGCCAGCAGCGTAGGTTGGTCTGGAGGGACGAACACTGAAGCTTTCTTT
CASSVGWSGGTNTEAFF
>TRBV19|TRBJ2-7|NA|NA
TGTGCCAGTAGTAAGGCTACCCAAACTATCTACGAGCAGTACTTC
CASSKATQTIYEQYF
>TRBV27|TRBJ2-1|TRBD1|NA
TGTGCCAGCAAAAATCAGGGACAGGTGGTCAATGAGCAGTTCTTC
CASKNQGQVVNEQFF
>TRBV2|TRBJ2-5|TRBD2|NA
TGTGCCAGCAGGGCAGGACTAGCGGGATGGGGGGAGACCCAGTACTTC
CASRAGLAGWGETQYF
>TRBV19|TRBJ2-3|NA|NA
TGTGCCAGTAGTATGAGACAGGTTAGCACAGATACGCAGTATTTT
CASSMRQVSTDTQYF
>TRBV19|TRBJ2-1|TRBD1|NA
TGTGCCAGTAGTTTCCAAGGGGGCCTGTCCTACAATGAGCAGTTCTTC
CASSFQGGLSYNEQFF
>TRBV4-2|TRBJ2-7|TRBD2|NA
TGTGCCAGCAGCCGACCCTCGGGGACTAGCTACGAGCAGTACTTC
CASSRPSGTSYEQYF